This T cell receptor beta chain was recorded in a study of blood T cell repertoires in COVID-19. Across the study: From the United States, Italy and Spain came samples of acute and convalescent COVID-19. The cDNA or gDNA used as material had been derived from T cells, B-cell-depleted T cells, or PBMCs.

Deletions cut 0 bases from V and 3 bases from J, with 11 bases between. CDR1 and CDR2 (germline): MNHEY, SVGAGI. This CDR3 has 15 residues. Source study methods: Reference gene primers were amplified, and this amplification served to estimate nucleated cell counts. The repertoire was sequenced with immunoSEQ multiplex PCR; TCRdb's copy has only in-frame clones and lacks some. The V and J calls and clone size were taken over from that table, and D and trimming were inferred from the DNA. The table lists around 240,000 clones, 80% to 90% of them singletons. This TCR derives from a man in his forties or fifties with acute or convalescent COVID-19. The chain has TRBV6-5 and TRBJ1-1; D is unresolved. The sequencing sample was made of peripheral blood. The CDR3 DNA sequence: TGTGCCAGCAGTTACTCGCTGGGGAGGTACACTGAAGCTTTCTTT. It yields the protein CASSYSLGRYTEAFF.